This is a list of T cell receptor beta chains from one sample in a study of blood T cell repertoires in COVID-19. Libraries were prepared by immunoSEQ multiplex PCR; TCRdb keeps only in-frame clonotypes and omits some of them. The data contain approximately 120,000 clones, around 83% of them seen just once; the ten biggest clones take up about 3.3%. The sequenced sample was peripheral blood. The receptors originated from a woman of 80 years or more with COVID-19, enrolled during active disease. The CDR3 runs from the conserved cysteine through the conserved F or W. The order of the fields is V gene, CDR3 length, CDR3 protein.

TRBV4-3,15,CASSQTSGRGHEQYF
TRBV28,15,CASSSPTGLLDTQYF
TRBV3-1/TRBV3-2,16,CASSQVPRECGNEQFF
TRBV6-5,16,CASSYSEGAPVEKLFF
TRBV27,18,CASTTIPGTGGLNYGYTF
TRBV28,14,CASSQFLALHEQFF
TRBV3-1/TRBV3-2,12,CASSYTVSPLHF
TRBV5-1,14,CASSLETGGYEQYF
TRBV11-1,14,CASSLTDSGNTIYF
TRBV3-1/TRBV3-2,15,CASSFGGIEVGELFF
TRBV19,18,CASSIGRQRTTMNTEAFF
TRBV5-4,14,CASSSTGMNTEAFF
TRBV9,15,CASSVTPQGGDEQYF
TRBV29-1,12,CSVGNLAYEQYF
TRBV28,18,CASTPAGVFGPVKNIQYF
TRBV5-6,15,CASSEGQFSNQPQHF
TRBV9,14,CASSEGIGSYGYTF
TRBV5-5,17,CASSLGDTQTYNSPLHF
TRBV18,14,CASSPRGLPATQYF
TRBV28,12,CASSATRGEQFF
TRBV7-9,16,CASSPPDSLINYGYTF
TRBV27,14,CASSLVAGVETQYF
TRBV19,14,CASQYSGQGNIQYF
TRBV18,22,CASSHKNLAGTSGREGNYEQYF
TRBV3-1/TRBV3-2,15,CASSQGTAGQETQYF
TRBV19,15,CASKGREAPYNEQFF
TRBV9,14,CASSVDRVDYGYTF
TRBV7-9,12,CASSLAAAPQYF
TRBV6-5,12,CASSVGVREQFF
TRBV7-9,12,CAGTDDTDTQYF
TRBV3-1/TRBV3-2,14,CASSQGQATGELFF
TRBV5-4,15,CASSLGLAGEREQFF
TRBV2,12,CASSGPGETQYF
TRBV6-5,15,CASSSLGQGYTEAFF
TRBV4-3,16,CASSQVGGQGANTIYF
TRBV7-2,15,CASSVGGANTGELFF
TRBV19,15,CASRKAQGARQPQHF
TRBV28,15,CASSLTGQFADTQYF
TRBV5-4,14,CASSLDPMGYGYTF
TRBV6-2/TRBV6-3,16,CASSYSIGGGGYEQYF
TRBV4-2,13,CASSQVYGETQYF
TRBV19,12,CASSIPGNEQYF